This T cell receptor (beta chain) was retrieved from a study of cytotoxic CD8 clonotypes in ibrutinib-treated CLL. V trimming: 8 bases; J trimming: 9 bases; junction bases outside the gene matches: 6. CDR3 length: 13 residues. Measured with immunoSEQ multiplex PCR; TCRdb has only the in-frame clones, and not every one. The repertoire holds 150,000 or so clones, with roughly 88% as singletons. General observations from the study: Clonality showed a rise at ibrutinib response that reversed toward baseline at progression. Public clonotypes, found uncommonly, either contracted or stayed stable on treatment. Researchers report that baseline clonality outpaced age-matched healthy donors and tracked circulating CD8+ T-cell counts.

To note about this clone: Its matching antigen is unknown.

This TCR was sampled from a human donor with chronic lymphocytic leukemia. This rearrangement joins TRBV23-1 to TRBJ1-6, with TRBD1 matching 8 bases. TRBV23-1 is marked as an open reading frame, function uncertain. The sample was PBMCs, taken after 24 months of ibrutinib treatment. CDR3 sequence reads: CASRQGHSSPLHF. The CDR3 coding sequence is TGCGCCAGCCGACAGGGGCACTCTTCACCCCTCCACTTT.